This T cell receptor beta chain was found in a study of shared clonotypes between healthy human individuals. Assay execution took place at the deep level. The protocol was immunoSEQ multiplex PCR, while the TCRdb copy is restricted to in-frame clones and leaves out a portion. The data hold some 2 million clones, with about 95% observed a single time. Terminally differentiated effector memory CD45RA+ cells were excluded from the naive CD8 cells, which were CD45RO-negative and positively selected for CCR7. Germline loops: CDR1 LNHDA, CDR2 SQIVND (reference sequence). Trimming removed 9 bases from V and 7 bases from J; junction bases left unmatched: 16. This CDR3 comprises 15 residues.

The clonotype originates from a man aged 18 to 30 in good health. Sequenced material: naive CD8+ T cells sorted from blood. This sequence joins TRBV19 and TRBJ1-2; TRBD1 matches 8 bases. Here the CDR3 DNA reads TGTGCCAGCAATCCATCTACTACAGGGGGATCTGGCTACACCTTC. Encoded protein: CASNPSTTGGSGYTF.